These T cell receptor beta chains were read from a single sample in a study of blood T cell repertoires in COVID-19. Assay: immunoSEQ multiplex PCR; the TCRdb copy retains only in-frame clones and omits some. The repertoire includes roughly 160,000 clones, 88% of them detected once, and roughly 24% sits in the top ten. The sample taken for sequencing was peripheral blood. Source of these receptors: a man aged 55 to 69 with acute or convalescent COVID-19. The CDR3 runs from the conserved cysteine through the conserved F or W. Fields, in order: D gene, clone size, V gene, J gene, CDR3 protein, CDR3 DNA. D genes are given only for firm matches. The size field is filled for only some rows; it gives once, few, many or a size class.

>NA|NA|TRBV7-9|TRBJ1-1
CASSLAESTATEAFF
TGTGCCAGCAGCTTAGCGGAGTCGACAGCTACCGAAGCTTTCTTT
>NA|NA|TRBV19|TRBJ2-4
CATLAPPPAKNIQYF
TGTGCCACCCTGGCCCCTCCTCCGGCCAAAAACATTCAGTACTTC
>NA|NA|TRBV6-1|TRBJ2-1
CASIPRAPGYNEQFF
TGTGCCAGCATCCCGAGGGCGCCCGGATACAATGAGCAGTTCTTC
>TRBD2|NA|TRBV30|TRBJ2-2
CAWNPGTSYGGELFF
TGTGCCTGGAACCCCGGGACTAGCTATGGCGGGGAGCTGTTTTTT
>TRBD1|NA|TRBV10-3|TRBJ2-3
CAISGVELDRATDTQYF
TGTGCCATCAGTGGGGTTGAGTTGGACAGGGCCACAGATACGCAGTATTTT
>NA|NA|TRBV5-1|TRBJ1-2
CASSLGQGSYGYTF
TGCGCCAGCAGCTTGGGTCAGGGGAGCTATGGCTACACCTTC
>NA|NA|TRBV7-9|TRBJ1-6
CASSLEVPSGGSPLHF
TGTGCCAGCAGCTTAGAAGTGCCGTCGGGTGGGTCACCCCTCCACTTT
>TRBD1|once|TRBV18|TRBJ1-4
CASSPQTGEKLFF
TGTGCCAGCTCACCACAGACAGGGGAAAAACTGTTTTTT
>NA|NA|TRBV7-9|TRBJ1-5
CASSPGDLGNQPQHF
TGTGCCAGCAGCCCGGGAGACTTGGGCAATCAGCCCCAGCATTTT
>TRBD1|NA|TRBV19|TRBJ1-1
CAAGQGTEAFF
TGTGCCGCGGGACAGGGGACTGAAGCTTTCTTT
>NA|NA|TRBV14|TRBJ1-1
CASSQGTEAFF
TGTGCCAGCAGCCAAGGGACAGAAGCTTTCTTT
>NA|NA|TRBV7-9|TRBJ2-5
CASSLRDWQETQYF
TGTGCCAGCAGCCTCCGGGACTGGCAAGAGACCCAGTACTTC
>NA|once|TRBV19|TRBJ1-1
CASCGNTEAFF
TGTGCCAGCTGCGGGAACACTGAAGCTTTCTTT
>NA|few|TRBV14|TRBJ1-2
CASSQKQGSSGYTF
TGTGCCAGCAGCCAAAAACAGGGATCCTCTGGCTACACCTTC
>TRBD2|few|TRBV18|TRBJ2-1
CASSPRSSSSGRMGNEQFF
TGTGCCAGCTCACCACGCAGCAGTTCTAGCGGGAGGATGGGGAATGAGCAGTTCTTC
>TRBD1|NA|TRBV12-3/TRBV12-4|TRBJ1-2
CASSLTGSYGYTF
TGTGCCAGCAGTTTGACAGGGAGCTATGGCTACACCTTC
>TRBD1|NA|TRBV18|TRBJ1-5
CASSRDSNSNQPQHF
TGTGCCAGCTCACGGGACAGTAATAGCAATCAGCCCCAGCATTTT
>TRBD1|once|TRBV7-9|TRBJ1-1
CASSPTGGTEAFF
TGTGCCAGCAGCCCGACAGGGGGAACTGAAGCTTTCTTT
>NA|NA|TRBV6-7|TRBJ2-7
CASSWTVEQYF
TGTGCCAGCAGTTGGACAGTAGAGCAGTACTTC
>NA|NA|TRBV30|TRBJ2-2
CAWSGTPRTGELFF
TGTGCCTGGAGCGGGACACCAAGAACCGGGGAGCTGTTTTTT
>TRBD1|NA|TRBV3-1/TRBV3-2|TRBJ2-4
CASSQVPDRGNIQYF
TGTGCCAGCAGCCAAGTGCCTGACAGGGGAAACATTCAGTACTTC
>NA|NA|TRBV19|TRBJ1-1
CASREGNTEAFF
TGTGCCAGTAGGGAGGGGAACACTGAAGCTTTCTTT
>TRBD1|once|TRBV24-1|TRBJ1-2
CATSDPDRGNGYTF
TGTGCCACCAGTGATCCCGACAGGGGCAATGGCTACACCTTC
>NA|NA|TRBV5-1|TRBJ1-3
CASSLGAGNTIYF
TGCGCCAGCAGCTTGGGAGCTGGAAACACCATATATTTT
>TRBD2|NA|TRBV5-1|TRBJ2-5
CASSWTGTSGGALRKTQYF
TGCGCCAGCAGCTGGACCGGGACTAGCGGGGGAGCCCTGAGAAAGACCCAGTACTTC
>NA|NA|TRBV2|TRBJ1-2
CASRRTFYGYTF
TGTGCCAGCAGACGGACATTCTATGGCTACACCTTC
>TRBD2|NA|TRBV5-1|TRBJ2-5
CASSPPGLAGGGGETQYF
TGCGCCAGCAGCCCCCCGGGACTAGCGGGGGGCGGTGGAGAGACCCAGTACTTC
>NA|NA|TRBV29-1|TRBJ2-7
CSVGWAASSYEQYF
TGCAGCGTTGGGTGGGCAGCCAGCTCCTACGAGCAGTACTTC
>TRBD1|once|TRBV6-5|TRBJ2-3
CASTPDRGLDTQYF
TGTGCCAGCACACCGGACAGGGGTTTGGATACGCAGTATTTT
>TRBD1|NA|TRBV9|TRBJ1-6
CASSGQGNSPLHF
TGTGCCAGCAGCGGACAGGGCAATTCACCCCTCCACTTT
>NA|NA|TRBV11-1|TRBJ1-1
CASSLAGGERAFF
TGTGCCAGCAGCTTGGCCGGGGGGGAGAGAGCTTTCTTT
>NA|once|TRBV19|TRBJ2-5
CASSIVGRETQYF
TGTGCCAGTAGTATAGTTGGCAGAGAGACCCAGTACTTC
>NA|NA|TRBV14|TRBJ1-5
CASSQGISGPQHF
TGTGCCAGCAGCCAAGGGATTAGCGGACCCCAGCATTTT
>NA|NA|TRBV6-5|TRBJ2-7
CATRTTTGPEQYF
TGTGCCACCCGGACTACGACAGGGCCCGAGCAGTACTTC
>NA|NA|TRBV9|TRBJ2-1
CASSPPSYEQFF
TGTGCCAGCAGCCCCCCGAGTTATGAGCAGTTCTTC
>TRBD1|NA|TRBV29-1|TRBJ2-2
CSGGQGRGELFF
TGCAGCGGCGGACAGGGGCGGGGGGAGCTGTTTTTT
>NA|NA|TRBV5-1|TRBJ1-1
CASSRGGMTEAFF
TGCGCCAGCAGCCGTGGAGGGATGACTGAAGCTTTCTTT
>NA|NA|TRBV6-4|TRBJ2-7
CASNTSYEQYF
TGTGCCAGCAACACCTCCTACGAGCAGTACTTC
>NA|NA|TRBV30|TRBJ1-1
CAWRSGGMGRATEAFF
TGTGCCTGGAGGAGTGGAGGGATGGGGCGCGCGACTGAAGCTTTCTTT
>NA|NA|TRBV6-6|TRBJ2-2
CASNARAENTGELFF
TGTGCCAGTAACGCCAGGGCCGAAAACACCGGGGAGCTGTTTTTT
>NA|NA|TRBV11-3|TRBJ2-1
CASSLEPHRDFLFSGSPTYNEQFF
TGTGCCAGCAGCTTAGAGCCTCATCGGGACTTCCTTTTTTCAGGGTCCCCAACGTACAATGAGCAGTTCTTC
>TRBD2|NA|TRBV7-8|TRBJ2-1
CASSLVAGRSYNEQFF
TGTGCCAGCAGCTTAGTAGCGGGGCGTTCCTACAATGAGCAGTTCTTC
>NA|NA|TRBV2|TRBJ1-5
CASSVTGMGQPQHF
TGTGCCAGCAGTGTAACAGGGATGGGTCAGCCCCAGCATTTT
>TRBD2|NA|TRBV5-6|TRBJ2-2
CASHSRTSENTGELFF
TGTGCCAGCCACTCCCGGACTAGCGAGAACACCGGGGAGCTGTTTTTT
>TRBD1|NA|TRBV10-3|TRBJ1-5
CATRTGNSNQPQHF
TGTGCCACCAGGACAGGAAATAGCAATCAGCCCCAGCATTTT
>NA|NA|TRBV11-3|TRBJ2-1
CASSSPTGSASYNEQFF
TGTGCCAGCAGCTCTCCGACAGGAAGTGCGTCCTACAATGAGCAGTTCTTC
>NA|NA|TRBV2|TRBJ1-1
CASSGRRHTEAFF
TGTGCCAGCAGTGGACGGCGGCACACTGAAGCTTTCTTT
>NA|NA|TRBV18|TRBJ2-1
CASSPSISYNEQFF
TGTGCCAGCTCACCCAGTATCTCCTACAATGAGCAGTTCTTC
>NA|NA|TRBV6-2/TRBV6-3|TRBJ1-5
CASSQWGVSNQPQHF
TGTGCCAGCAGTCAGTGGGGGGTAAGCAATCAGCCCCAGCATTTT
>TRBD1|NA|TRBV7-8|TRBJ1-2
CASRPDRVRYGYTF
TGTGCCAGCAGACCAGACAGGGTTCGGTATGGCTACACCTTC
>NA|NA|TRBV7-6|TRBJ1-1
CASSPSTGWADEAFF
TGTGCCAGCAGCCCTAGTACAGGGTGGGCCGATGAAGCTTTCTTT
>NA|NA|TRBV24-1|TRBJ1-2
CATSEAGTLYGYTF
TGTGCCACCAGTGAAGCCGGGACACTCTATGGCTACACCTTC
>NA|NA|TRBV10-3|TRBJ1-2
CAINPGEWNYGYTF
TGTGCCATCAATCCAGGGGAATGGAACTATGGCTACACCTTC
>NA|NA|TRBV6-2/TRBV6-3|TRBJ2-1
CASSYDLREQFF
TGTGCCAGCAGTTACGATCTGCGGGAGCAGTTCTTC
>TRBD2|NA|TRBV5-1|TRBJ2-2
CASSQAGTRGDTGELFF
TGCGCCAGCAGCCAGGCCGGGACTAGAGGAGACACCGGGGAGCTGTTTTTT
>TRBD1|NA|TRBV11-3|TRBJ2-6
CASSPRTGAGANVLTF
TGTGCCAGCAGCCCTAGGACAGGCGCGGGGGCCAACGTCCTGACTTTC
>TRBD1|NA|TRBV24-1|TRBJ1-1
CATSESGGGNTEAFF
TGTGCCACCAGTGAATCAGGGGGCGGGAACACTGAAGCTTTCTTT
>NA|NA|TRBV12-5|TRBJ2-1
CASGSRQEQFF
TGTGCTAGTGGTTCGCGACAGGAGCAGTTCTTC
>TRBD1|NA|TRBV19|TRBJ2-7
CASSTDRVSEQYF
TGTGCCAGTAGTACTGACAGGGTGTCCGAGCAGTACTTC